This paragraph covers one TCR beta chain sequence. This sample is drawn from a study of blood T cell repertoires in COVID-19. Study information: Both acute and convalescent COVID-19 samples were obtained from the United States, Italy and Spain.

CDR1 LGHDT and CDR2 YNNKEL come from the germline V gene (reference sequence). The V end was cut by 2 bases, the J end by 5 bases, with 12 bases between. This CDR3 spans 14 amino acids. Original methodology: Quantification of nucleated cells was approximated via reference gene primer amplification. Repertoires were generated with immunoSEQ multiplex PCR, while TCRdb's copy carries only in-frame clones and drops some. Clone size and the V and J calls come from that table; the DNA yielded D and trimming. In the table there are more than 60,000 clones, 86% of which are singletons. Sequencing input: peripheral blood. This sequence originates from a man in his fifties or sixties with active COVID-19. This chain uses TRBV3-1 (or the pseudogene TRBV3-2) with TRBJ1-1; a weak D match, TRBD1 (6 bases). The chain's CDR3 is CASSQSVGGTEAFF. CDR3 sequence (DNA): TGTGCCAGCAGCCAATCCGTAGGGGGAACTGAAGCTTTCTTT.